The entry that follows covers one T cell receptor beta chain sequence. The target antigen is unknown. Before the COVID-19 pandemic, during about 2011-2019, CD4+ T cells were taken from unexposed donors. CD4+ T cells were isolated from the cells after about 11 days of culture. These data are taken from a study of CD4 T cells in relation to SARS-CoV-2 and coronaviruses. Sequencing used immunoSEQ multiplex PCR; TCRdb keeps in-frame clones, though not all of them. Here the sample spans roughly 10,000 clones, 80% to 90% being singletons. CDR3 length: 13 residues. CDR1 SGHTA and CDR2 FQGNSA come from the germline V gene. Between the trimmed V and J ends, which lost 4 bases and 6 bases, there was a span of 9 bases.

This receptor was identified in a human donor in good health. The sequencing sample was made of CD4+ T cells from PBMCs, cultured in vitro. This chain joins TRBV7-2 and TRBJ1-4; D possibly corresponds to TRBD1 (5 bases). CDR3 region: CASSWGVHEKLFF. CDR3 nucleotides: TGTGCCAGCAGCTGGGGGGTTCATGAAAAACTGTTTTTT.